This T cell receptor (beta chain) derives from a study of blood T cell repertoires in COVID-19. Across the study: Italy, Spain and the United States were the sources of the convalescent and acute COVID-19 samples. T cells, B-cell-depleted T cells, or PBMCs supplied cDNA or gDNA.

The CDR3 has 16 amino acids. Germline V gene lookup returns CDR1 SGHDT and CDR2 YYEEEE. V lost 3 bases and J lost 5; bases outside the gene matches: 7. Repertoires were generated with immunoSEQ multiplex PCR, while TCRdb's copy carries only in-frame clones and drops some. Among 200,000 or so clones listed, approximately 83% were seen once. Adults between roughly 18 and 89 years of age took part from 24 US areas. Recovered status in Cohort 3 required two negative PCRs, clearance, or symptom resolution. V is TRBV5-6 and J is TRBJ1-5; 11 positions agree with TRBD1. The receptor's source is a man aged 40-50 years who had recovered from COVID-19. Source material: PBMCs or T cells enriched from blood (not recorded which). The CDR3 sequence: CASSSEGQGADQPQHF. CDR3 DNA sequence: TGTGCCAGCAGCTCTGAAGGACAGGGGGCCGATCAGCCCCAGCATTTT.